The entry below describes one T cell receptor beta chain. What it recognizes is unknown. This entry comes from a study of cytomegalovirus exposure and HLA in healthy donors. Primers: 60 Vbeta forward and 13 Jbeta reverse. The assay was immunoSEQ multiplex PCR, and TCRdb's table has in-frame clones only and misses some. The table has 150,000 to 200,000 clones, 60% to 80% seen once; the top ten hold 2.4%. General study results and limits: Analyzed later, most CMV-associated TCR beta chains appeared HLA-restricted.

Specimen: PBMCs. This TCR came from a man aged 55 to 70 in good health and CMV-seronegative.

The CDR3, as DNA: TGTGCCAGCGGGAGGGAACAGGCTTTCACAGATACGCAGTATTTT. Protein sequence: CASGREQAFTDTQYF. The V call is TRBV2, the J call TRBJ2-3, with TRBD2 identical over 7 bases. The CDR3 is made up of 15 amino acids. Germline CDR1 is SNHLY and CDR2 is FYNNEI. Trimming cost V 8 bases and J 2 bases; bases outside gene matches: 10.